The following is a T cell receptor beta chain sequence with its context. In the original workflow: Reference gene primer amplification yielded estimated nucleated cell counts. Assay used: immunoSEQ multiplex PCR; TCRdb lists only in-frame clones, some missing. From that table come the V and J calls and clone size; the DNA was used to work out D and trimming. The sample has some 27,000 clones, 68% seen once. These data are taken from a study of blood T cell repertoires in COVID-19. Study as a whole: From the United States, Italy and Spain came samples of acute and convalescent COVID-19. T cells, B-cell-depleted T cells, or PBMCs supplied cDNA or gDNA.

Sequenced: peripheral blood. This sequence originates from a human donor in a cohort sampled during active COVID-19.

CDR3 residues: CASSWTGNDGYTF. DNA of the CDR3: TGCGCCAGCAGCTGGACAGGTAACGACGGCTACACCTTC. The genes are TRBV5-1 and TRBJ1-2; 7 positions agree with TRBD1. The germline gives CDR1 SGHRS, CDR2 YFSETQ. This CDR3 is 13 amino acids long. Losses at the gene ends were 3 bases for V and 8 bases for J; bases not matched to a gene: 7.